This TCR beta chain comes out of a study of graft-versus-host responses after intestinal transplantation. Method: immunoSEQ multiplex PCR; TCRdb's copy keeps in-frame clones and lacks some. The table has roughly 53,000 clones, roughly nine tenths seen once. The clonotype originates from a human patient who received an intestinal transplant, so some T cells may come from the graft donor. The sample was PBMCs, taken 650 to 690 days after intestinal transplant.

CDR3 sequence: CASSPLAGTGGNTEAFF. DNA of the CDR3: TGTGCCAGCAGTCCCTTAGCCGGGACAGGGGGGAACACTGAAGCTTTCTTT. This chain connects TRBV27 to TRBJ1-1; TRBD1 agrees at 11 bases. CDR3 length equals 17 residues. Germline V gene data show CDR1 as MNHEY and CDR2 as SMNVEV (reference sequence). Losses at the gene ends were 5 bases for V and 1 base for J; bases not matched to a gene: 9.